This T cell receptor beta chain was identified during a study of glioma-infiltrating T cells. Overall study findings and caveats: Very few CDR3 sequences were shared between tissue and blood. Tissue-blood divergence was below expectation in non-neoplastic patients, above in gliomas.

To note about this clonotype: What it binds is not known.

Trimming removed 2 bases from V and 0 bases from J; junction bases left unmatched: 3. This CDR3 spans 17 amino acids. Germline V CDR1 and CDR2: MGHDK, SYGVNS. The iRepertoire nested amplicon-rescue multiplex PCR amplified TCR alpha and beta CDR3s from RNA. For one-step reverse transcription and amplification, roughly 95-450 ng of tissue mRNA or PBMC total RNA was used. TCRdb fed the multiplex PCR reads into MiXCR, producing one record per CDR3 protein. The table shows 2,900 or so distinct CDR3 sequences, with 33% occurring only once. The material sequenced was glioma tissue, nonneoplastic brain tissue, or PBMCs (not recorded which). The receptor comes from a human donor with low-grade glioma or glioblastoma, undergoing nonglioma brain surgery, or in good health (not recorded which). The rearrangement uses TRBV25-1 and TRBJ2-1; 11 bases line up with TRBD2. The CDR3 sequence is CASSEGSGGASYNEQFF. The CDR3 DNA reads TGTGCCAGCAGTGAAGGTAGCGGGGGGGCCTCCTACAATGAGCAGTTCTTC.